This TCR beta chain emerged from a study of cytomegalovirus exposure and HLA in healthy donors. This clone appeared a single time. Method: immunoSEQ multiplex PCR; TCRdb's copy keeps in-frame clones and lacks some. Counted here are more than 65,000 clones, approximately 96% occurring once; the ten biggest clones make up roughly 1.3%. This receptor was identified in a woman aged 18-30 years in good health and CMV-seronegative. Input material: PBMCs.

The CDR3 spells CASSIWGDTDTQYF. The CDR3 bases are TGTGCCAGTAGTATCTGGGGGGACACAGATACGCAGTATTTT. The rearrangement uses TRBV19 and TRBJ2-3; perhaps TRBD2 as D (6 bases). Per germline, CDR1 LNHDA and CDR2 SQIVND (reference sequence). Trimming left V 3 bases short and J 2 bases short, with 9 bases between. This CDR3 region has 14 residues.